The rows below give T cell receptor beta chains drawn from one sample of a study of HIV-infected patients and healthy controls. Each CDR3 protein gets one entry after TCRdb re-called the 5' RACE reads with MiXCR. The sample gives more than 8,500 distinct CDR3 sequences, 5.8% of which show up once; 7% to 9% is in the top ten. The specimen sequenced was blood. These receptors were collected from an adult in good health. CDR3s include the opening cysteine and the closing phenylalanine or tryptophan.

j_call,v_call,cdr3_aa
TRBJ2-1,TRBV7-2,CASSPTGPDQFF
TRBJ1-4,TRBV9,CASSRIGGGEKLFF
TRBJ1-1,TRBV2,CASSRDRGITEAFF
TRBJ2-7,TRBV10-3,CAIGTSLIYEQYF
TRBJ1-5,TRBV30,CAWSRGSNQPQHF
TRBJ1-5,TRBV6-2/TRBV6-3,CASSQGVSNQPQHF
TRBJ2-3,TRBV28,CASKLGTDTQYF
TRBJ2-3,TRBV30,CAWSTDRVFADTQYF
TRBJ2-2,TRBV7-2,CASSPTRNTGELFF
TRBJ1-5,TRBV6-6,CASSAPQGQGNQPQHF
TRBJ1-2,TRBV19,CASSMGVAAANYGYTF
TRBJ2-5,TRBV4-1,CASSQDRSGFQETQYF
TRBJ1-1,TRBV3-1,CASSYPGHSRGTEAFF
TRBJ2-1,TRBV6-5,CASSYGVASGKSWNEQFF
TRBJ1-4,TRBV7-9,CASSPFGRQGESEKLFF
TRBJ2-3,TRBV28,CAIGRIDGADTQYF
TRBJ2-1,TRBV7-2,CASRTLAGEGNEQFF
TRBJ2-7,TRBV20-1,CSARDGREDRGEQYF
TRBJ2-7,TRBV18,CASSASSYEQYF
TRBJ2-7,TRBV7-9,CASSYRQEQYF
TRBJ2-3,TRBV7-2,CASSALAVSTDTQYF
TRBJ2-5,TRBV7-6,CASNPRQGPSKSQYF
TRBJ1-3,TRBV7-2,CASSLGPNWGTEYF
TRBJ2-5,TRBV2,CASSLYGPLRETQYF
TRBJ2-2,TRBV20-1,CSAPRRPAGELFF
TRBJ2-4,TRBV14,CASSQGQTYLGDIQYF
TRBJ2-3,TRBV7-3,CASSLKGPDTQYF
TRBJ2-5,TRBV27,CASSFSGGAQETQYF
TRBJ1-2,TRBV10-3,CAISELGAMGPYTF
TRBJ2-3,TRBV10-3,CAISESASGITDTQYF
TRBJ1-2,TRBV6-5,CATFGGARSSYTF
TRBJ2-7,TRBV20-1,CSARDWGGYEQYF
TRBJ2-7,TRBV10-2,CASTGRAETHEQYF
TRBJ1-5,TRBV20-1,CSARVPSTVTNQPQHF
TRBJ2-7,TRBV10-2,CASSDRRSYEQYF
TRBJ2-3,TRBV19,CASSMHPRDTQYF
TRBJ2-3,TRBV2,CASSDSLAGGQDTQYF
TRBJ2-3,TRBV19,CASSMDSLERDTQYF
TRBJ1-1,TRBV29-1,CSVGMGAEAFF
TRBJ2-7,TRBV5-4,CASSFGTEAPF
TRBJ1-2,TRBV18,CASSPGVNYGYTF
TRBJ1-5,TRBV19,CASSIRRGPGSNQPQHF
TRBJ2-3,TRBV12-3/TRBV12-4,CASSPDRAGTDTQYF
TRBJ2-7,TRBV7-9,CASSSPGTSLYEQYF
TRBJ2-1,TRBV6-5,CASSYRRGLRQFF
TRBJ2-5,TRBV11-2,CASSSLGRRGGGWTQYF
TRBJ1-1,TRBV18,CASSPNRDGTEAFF
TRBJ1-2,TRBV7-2,CAIRRSDGYTF
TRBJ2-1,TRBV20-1,CSARGASGNYNEQFF
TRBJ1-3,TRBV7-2,CASSLAGGRHSGNTIYF
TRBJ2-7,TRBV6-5,CASSYRGGSYEQYF
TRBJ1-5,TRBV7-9,CASSSPTGTGTDQPQHF
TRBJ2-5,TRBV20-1,CSAIVLAGSETQYF